The rows below give T cell receptor beta chains drawn from one sample of a study of T cell responses to AZD1222 COVID-19 vaccine. Data came from immunoSEQ multiplex PCR; TCRdb stores just in-frame clones and leaves some out. The table includes approximately 180,000 clones, more than 80% detected once. Sequencing used peripheral blood, obtained 28 days after the second dose of the MenACWY control vaccine. These receptors were taken from an adult who received the MenACWY meningococcal vaccine as a control. Both conserved end residues are part of each CDR3. The D gene is left open where the match is weak. Rows give clone size only sometimes, using once, few, many, or a class for an expanded clone.

clone_size	j_call	v_call	d_call	cdr3_nt	cdr3_aa
.	TRBJ2-7	TRBV19	TRBD1	TGTGCCAGTAGTATTCGGACAGGGGGATCCTACGAGCAGTACTTC	CASSIRTGGSYEQYF
.	TRBJ2-7	TRBV18	TRBD1	TGTGCCAGCTCACCAAACACAGGGGGCATCCACGAGCAGTACTTC	CASSPNTGGIHEQYF
.	TRBJ2-7	TRBV18	.	TGTGCCAGCTCAACAGGGACATGGACCTACGAGCAGTACTTC	CASSTGTWTYEQYF
.	TRBJ2-1	TRBV5-1	.	TGCGCCAGCAGCTTGGGATCGGCAGCCAATGAGCAGTTCTTC	CASSLGSAANEQFF
.	TRBJ1-2	TRBV20-1	.	TGCAGTGCTAGTTCTGTTCGACAGGATGGCTACACCTTC	CSASSVRQDGYTF
once	TRBJ1-2	TRBV2	TRBD1	TGTGCCAGCAGACAACAGGGGGACCTCTTC	CASRQQGDLF
.	TRBJ1-1	TRBV11-2	.	TGTGCCAGCAGCTACCAATGGAACACTGAAGCTTTCTTT	CASSYQWNTEAFF
.	TRBJ2-4	TRBV19	.	TGTGCCAGTAGTATAGGCGGGACAGTGCTGATCAAAAACATTCAGTACTTC	CASSIGGTVLIKNIQYF
.	TRBJ1-6	TRBV27	.	TGTGCCAGCAGTTTATCAGGGACCTATAATTCACCCCTCCACTTT	CASSLSGTYNSPLHF
.	TRBJ1-2	TRBV28	TRBD1	TGTGCCAGCAGTTTATACCCGGGACAGCTCTATGGCTACACCTTC	CASSLYPGQLYGYTF
.	TRBJ2-6	TRBV4-3	TRBD1	TGCGCCAGCGCAGAGGGGACAGGGTACCGCTCTGGGGCCAACGTCCTGACTTTC	CASAEGTGYRSGANVLTF
.	TRBJ2-7	TRBV10-1	.	TGCGCCAGCAGTGATGAAGTCTTTGAGCAGTACTTC	CASSDEVFEQYF
once	TRBJ2-3	TRBV19	TRBD2	TGTGCCAGTAGCAATGGGGAGGGTGCAGATACGCAGTATTTT	CASSNGEGADTQYF
.	TRBJ1-1	TRBV29-1	.	TGCAGCGGTGGGACGGATATCCAAGCTTTCTTT	CSGGTDIQAFF
.	TRBJ1-1	TRBV30	.	TGTGCCTGGAGGGCAGCAAGCATGAACACTGAAGCTTTCTTT	CAWRAASMNTEAFF
.	TRBJ2-7	TRBV28	.	TGTGCCAGCAGTTCCTTCGTCGACAGTAACTACGAGCAGTACTTC	CASSSFVDSNYEQYF
.	TRBJ2-6	TRBV4-3	.	TGCGCCAGCAGCCAACAGTGGAACAGCCCCTCTGGGGCCAACGTCCTGACTTTC	CASSQQWNSPSGANVLTF
.	TRBJ2-7	TRBV5-6	TRBD2	TGTGCCAGCAGCTTGGCGCGACTAGCGGTCTACGAGCAGTACTTC	CASSLARLAVYEQYF
.	TRBJ2-7	TRBV12-3/TRBV12-4	.	TGTGCCAGCAGTCTCAGGGTCAGGCACGAGCAGTACTTC	CASSLRVRHEQYF
few	TRBJ1-4	TRBV5-6	.	TGTGCCAGCAGCTTGTCGGGAGGTCAGGGGATTTTTGAAAAACTGTTTTTT	CASSLSGGQGIFEKLFF
.	TRBJ1-1	TRBV2	TRBD1	TGTGCCAGAACGATACAGGGGCGAACTGAAGCTTTCTTT	CARTIQGRTEAFF
once	TRBJ1-1	TRBV19	.	TGTGCCAGTAGTATTGCAGGGCCTGAAGCTTTCTTT	CASSIAGPEAFF
.	TRBJ2-3	TRBV10-1	.	TGCGCCAGCAGTGAGTCGGTTGGCACAGATACGCAGTATTTT	CASSESVGTDTQYF
.	TRBJ1-6	TRBV4-3	.	TGCGCCAGCAGCCAAGAGTTGGCCGCCGACTATTCACCCCTCCACTTT	CASSQELAADYSPLHF
.	TRBJ2-5	TRBV4-2	TRBD2	TGTGCCAGCAGCCAAGACGCTAGCGGGAAAGAGACCCAGTACTTC	CASSQDASGKETQYF
.	TRBJ1-1	TRBV5-6	.	TGTGCCAGCAGCTACCAGGCCTACACTGAAGCTTTCTTT	CASSYQAYTEAFF
.	TRBJ1-1	TRBV10-3	.	TGTGCCATCAGTGAGGGGGGGATTAACACTGAAGCTTTCTTT	CAISEGGINTEAFF
.	TRBJ1-1	TRBV6-5	.	TGTGCCAGCGAAGCCCAATTCGAGGGAGGGACTGAAGCTTTCTTT	CASEAQFEGGTEAFF
.	TRBJ1-3	TRBV15	.	TGTGCCACCAGCAGAGATCCTGGAAACACCATATATTTT	CATSRDPGNTIYF
.	TRBJ1-5	TRBV2	.	TGTGCCAGCAGACCTGGACAGTCGGGCCATCAGCCCCAGCATTTT	CASRPGQSGHQPQHF
.	TRBJ2-1	TRBV2	.	TGTGCCAGCAGTGACCCTATGAATGAGCAGTTCTTC	CASSDPMNEQFF
.	TRBJ1-2	TRBV4-1	.	TGCGCCAGCACCCAAACAGAAACAGGAAACTATGGCTACACCTTC	CASTQTETGNYGYTF
.	TRBJ2-7	TRBV28	.	TGTGCCAGCAGCCTCCCAGGGATCGAGCAGTACTTC	CASSLPGIEQYF
.	TRBJ2-5	TRBV2	TRBD1	TGTGCCAGCAGCCTTACTGCAGGGGGCTTGGAGACCCAGTACTTC	CASSLTAGGLETQYF
.	TRBJ2-6	TRBV3-1/TRBV3-2	.	TGTGCCAGCAGCCTGGGAGGACAGCTTCTCTCTGGGGCCAACGTCCTGACTTTC	CASSLGGQLLSGANVLTF
.	TRBJ1-2	TRBV28	.	TGTGCCAGCAGTTTATATCCAGGCCAAGCTAACTATGGCTACACCTTC	CASSLYPGQANYGYTF
.	TRBJ1-2	TRBV30	.	TGTGCCTGGAGTGTTGACAATCGGAACTATGGCTACACCTTC	CAWSVDNRNYGYTF
.	TRBJ1-5	TRBV25-1	.	TGTGCCAGCAGTGGGAGGACAGTTAGCAATCAGCCCCAGCATTTT	CASSGRTVSNQPQHF
.	TRBJ2-5	TRBV19	.	TGTGCCAGTAGTATGCTGTTTCAGGCGAAAAAAGAGACCCAGTACTTC	CASSMLFQAKKETQYF
once	TRBJ2-1	TRBV10-3	TRBD2	TGTGCCATCAGTGCACCGGGACTAGCGGGTGGCCATAATGAGCAGTTCTTC	CAISAPGLAGGHNEQFF
.	TRBJ1-1	TRBV19	.	TGTGCCAGTAGTATAGAGCCGGAGGCCAAAGCTTTCTTT	CASSIEPEAKAFF
once	TRBJ1-2	TRBV27	.	TGTGCCAGCAAAGGGACTGCCCAGGGTGAGGGCTATGGCTACACCTTC	CASKGTAQGEGYGYTF
.	TRBJ1-3	TRBV5-3	.	TGTGCCAGATACCACCGAGCCGGAAACACCATATATTTT	CARYHRAGNTIYF
.	TRBJ1-6	TRBV9	TRBD1	TGTGCCAGCAGCGCACTTAGGGAGGGGACAGACCCATATAATTCACCCCTCCACTTT	CASSALREGTDPYNSPLHF
.	TRBJ1-2	TRBV28	.	TGTGCCAGCAGTTTAGGCCGGCTTAAAGGCTACACCTTC	CASSLGRLKGYTF
.	TRBJ1-2	TRBV10-3	TRBD1	TGTGCCATCAGTGATGACAGGGTCGGTAACTATGGCTACACCTTC	CAISDDRVGNYGYTF
.	TRBJ2-3	TRBV19	TRBD2	TGTGCCAGTAGCACTAAACTAGCGGGAGGAACAGATACGCAGTATTTT	CASSTKLAGGTDTQYF
.	TRBJ1-1	TRBV6-6	.	TGTGCCAGCAGTTACGCTGAAGCTTTCTTT	CASSYAEAFF
.	TRBJ2-3	TRBV18	TRBD2	TGTGCCAGCTCACCGGGGACTATCACAGATACGCAGTATTTT	CASSPGTITDTQYF
.	TRBJ1-2	TRBV6-6	.	TGTGCCAGCAGTTTTCTGCCGGCGGGGTATGGCTACACCTTC	CASSFLPAGYGYTF
few	TRBJ1-2	TRBV28	TRBD1	TGTGCCAGCAGTGTCCATCCGGGACAGGCCTCTAACTATGGCTACACCTTC	CASSVHPGQASNYGYTF
.	TRBJ1-6	TRBV4-3	.	TGCGCCAGCAGCCAAGATGCGGGGCTAAATTCACCCCTCCACTTT	CASSQDAGLNSPLHF
once	TRBJ2-1	TRBV23-1	TRBD2	TGCGCCAGCAGTCAATGCGTCGGACTAGCGGATGAGCAGTTCTTC	CASSQCVGLADEQFF
.	TRBJ2-7	TRBV28	.	TGTGCCAGCAGTTTAAGGAGGGCCGAGCAGTACTTC	CASSLRRAEQYF